A selection of T cell receptor beta chains follows, all from one sample in a study of technical replicates of blood from a few donors. Data came from immunoSEQ multiplex PCR; TCRdb stores just in-frame clones and leaves some out. The sample records tens of thousands of clones, approximately 90% being singletons. Sequencing used T cells isolated from PBMCs. Receptor source: a human donor in good health. The CDR3 runs from the conserved cysteine through the conserved F or W. Where a row states a size, it is once, few, many or the class of an expanded clone; other rows omit it.

v_call: TRBV7-6
clone_size: -
cdr3_aa: CASSLAGEGTEAFF

v_call: TRBV12-5
clone_size: -
cdr3_aa: CASGFWVPGGQYF

v_call: TRBV20-1
clone_size: -
cdr3_aa: CSASSNEQFF

v_call: TRBV10-2
clone_size: -
cdr3_aa: CASRKGLPENTEAFF

v_call: TRBV28
clone_size: -
cdr3_aa: CASSTGGADQETQYF

v_call: TRBV4-2
clone_size: -
cdr3_aa: CASSHGGSPNTEAFF

v_call: TRBV5-1
clone_size: -
cdr3_aa: CASSLNLGGYEQYF

v_call: TRBV5-1
clone_size: -
cdr3_aa: CASTPELGSGELFF

v_call: TRBV10-3
clone_size: -
cdr3_aa: CAIKRSASGGDTQYF

v_call: TRBV30
clone_size: -
cdr3_aa: CAWSVESGKRRDTEAFF

v_call: TRBV4-1
clone_size: -
cdr3_aa: CASSQDLGRGGRGTDTQYF

v_call: TRBV28
clone_size: -
cdr3_aa: CASSLRWTGGAHYGYTF

v_call: TRBV7-9
clone_size: -
cdr3_aa: CASSWWGGNQETQYF

v_call: TRBV28
clone_size: -
cdr3_aa: CAGRGRTGRDQPQHF

v_call: TRBV5-1
clone_size: -
cdr3_aa: CASSFDSRWGYTF

v_call: TRBV4-1
clone_size: -
cdr3_aa: CASSQGVRGAYYGYTF

v_call: TRBV15
clone_size: -
cdr3_aa: CATSRDGGMSTDTQYF

v_call: TRBV29-1
clone_size: -
cdr3_aa: CSVTTGTTNYGYTF

v_call: TRBV29-1
clone_size: -
cdr3_aa: CSAKDSHEQYF

v_call: TRBV5-6
clone_size: once
cdr3_aa: CASSLTLDSQETQYF

v_call: TRBV5-5
clone_size: once
cdr3_aa: CASSLLGIGGGYTEAFF

v_call: TRBV10-1
clone_size: -
cdr3_aa: CANPTGDISGNTIYF

v_call: TRBV2
clone_size: -
cdr3_aa: CASTGLAGDTQYF

v_call: TRBV11-3
clone_size: -
cdr3_aa: CASSSASGGVEQYF

v_call: TRBV2
clone_size: -
cdr3_aa: CASSEGAGGYEQYF

v_call: TRBV5-1
clone_size: -
cdr3_aa: CASSFIITGGVGNTIYF

v_call: TRBV29-1
clone_size: -
cdr3_aa: CSVGDRVVGYTF